The 23 T cell receptor beta chains below all came from one sample that was sequenced in a study of control samples from healthy donors and cancer patients (TCRdb year 2020). The library relied on the immunoSEQ multiplex PCR assay. The immuneACCESS repertoire file appears here via TCRdb, limited to in-frame rearrangements. These files lack a portion of the clones; in checked studies, under half of the deficit traces to unresolved V genes, and the cause of the others is not known. For this sample there are some 160,000 clones; around 90% appear just once. The top ten clones comprise 4.9% of the sample. The sample consisted of blood. These receptors all stem from a man aged 25-45 years in good health.

The chain uses TRBV19 and TRBJ2-2; no clear D gene. Germline CDR1 is LNHDA and CDR2 is SQIVND (reference sequence). The CDR3 length is 14 residues. The V gene lost 5 bases and the J gene lost 0 bases, with 7 bases spanning the gap. CDR3 sequence (DNA): TGTGCCAGTAGTTCTCCAACGAACACCGGGGAGCTGTTTTTT. Translated, it gives CASSSPTNTGELFF.

The V call is TRBV5-4, the J call TRBJ2-7, with 9 nucleotides matching TRBD1. Germline CDR1 and CDR2: SGHNT and YYREEE (reference sequence). The CDR3 sequence is 17 residues long. V lost 2 bases and J lost 1; bases outside the gene matches: 10. The CDR3 loop is CASSFGGQGGSSYEQYF. The DNA of the CDR3 is TGTGCCAGCAGCTTCGGGGGACAGGGAGGATCGTCCTACGAGCAGTACTTC.

The V and J genes are TRBV11-2 and TRBJ2-1, with TRBD2 matching 9 bases. V shed 4 bases, J shed 4 bases, and the junction held 11 bases outside the gene matches. The germline V gene encodes CDR1 SGHAT and CDR2 FQNNGV. The CDR3 totals 17 residues. In DNA, the CDR3 is TGTGCCAGCAGCTCGCCCCAGGCGGGAGGGATGTACAATGAGCAGTTCTTC. It yields the protein CASSSPQAGGMYNEQFF.

The J gene is TRBJ1-1, the V gene TRBV6-5; D is undetermined. Germline CDR1 is MNHEY and CDR2 is SVGAGI. The CDR3 length is 14 residues. Trimming left V 2 bases short and J 1 base short, with 8 bases between. Written as DNA, the CDR3 is TGTGCCAGCAGTTACAGAAAACAGAACACTGAAGCTTTCTTT. Encoded protein: CASSYRKQNTEAFF.

This chain uses TRBV4-3 with TRBJ1-6, with D hard to call. Germline V gene sequence: CDR1 LGHNA, CDR2 YSLEER. This CDR3 region has 15 residues. Trimming took off 5 bases at V and 8 bases at J, with 16 bases between the two ends. The CDR3 reads CASSFGSLGDSPLHF. The CDR3 DNA follows: TGCGCCAGCAGCTTTGGCTCCCTGGGAGATTCACCCCTCCACTTT.

This clone appeared a few times. The chain uses TRBV6-4 and TRBJ2-3; TRBD2 aligns across 10 bases. V shed 3 bases, J shed 2 bases, and the junction held 2 bases outside the gene matches. The CDR3 spans 15 residues. Germline CDR1 MRHNA, CDR2 SNTAGT. The CDR3, as DNA: TGTGCCAGCAGTGAAGCGGGGGGGCCCACAGATACGCAGTATTTT. Translation: CASSEAGGPTDTQYF.

The chain recombines TRBV19 with TRBJ2-7; 14 nucleotides align to TRBD2. V was pared by 6 bases and J by 5 bases, with 12 bases of the junction left unmatched. The CDR3 sequence is 17 residues long. Germline assignment: CDR1 LNHDA and CDR2 SQIVND (reference sequence). CDR3 DNA sequence: TGTGCCAGTAGCTACGCCGGGACTAGCGGGAGAAAAAACGAGCAGTACTTC. Residues: CASSYAGTSGRKNEQYF.

V is TRBV9 and J is TRBJ1-4, with D unclear. Germline V gene lookup returns CDR1 SGDLS and CDR2 YYNGEE. The CDR3 length is 16 residues. Between the trimmed V and J ends, which lost 2 bases and 3 bases, there was a span of 14 bases. CDR3 sequence (DNA): TGTGCCAGCAGCGTCGGCGGAATATGGGCTAATGAAAAACTGTTTTTT. Translation gives CASSVGGIWANEKLFF. The whole variable domain, filled in from reference TRBV9 and TRBJ1-4, reads DSGVTQTPKHLITATGQRVTLRCSPRSGDLSVYWYQQSLDQGLQFLIQYYNGEERAKGNILERFSAQQFPDLHSELNLSSLELGDSALYFCASSVGGIWANEKLFFGSGTQLSVL.

At least ten counts were recorded for this clone. The genes are TRBV6-2 or TRBV6-3 and TRBJ1-5, with 11 bases that match TRBD1. The CDR3 sequence is 15 residues long. Trimming at V came to 6 bases and at J to 6 bases, leaving 7 bases not matched to a gene. The germline V gene encodes CDR1 MNHEY and CDR2 SVGEGT. The CDR3 bases are TGTGCCAGCAGCCGGGGACAGGGGGTAGGTCAGCCCCAGCATTTT. Translating it yields CASSRGQGVGQPQHF.

The rearrangement links TRBV19 to TRBJ2-7; D not resolved. This CDR3 is built from 13 residues. The germline V gene encodes CDR1 LNHDA and CDR2 SQIVND (reference sequence). Trimming stripped 5 bases from V and 4 bases from J, with 12 bases between. CDR3: CASSVSTLYEQYF. The CDR3 bases are TGTGCCAGTAGTGTAAGTACCCTTTACGAGCAGTACTTC.

The chain couples TRBV12-3 or TRBV12-4 to TRBJ2-4; no firm D call. V gave up 8 bases and J gave up 5 bases, with 4 bases separating them. The CDR3 spans 10 residues. CDR3 in DNA: TGTGCCAGCGCCCAAAACATTCAGTACTTC. Protein: CASAQNIQYF.

The chain links TRBV5-1 to TRBJ2-7; no clear D gene. V gave up 0 bases and J gave up 2 bases, with 12 bases separating them. The V gene's germline CDR1 is SGHRS and CDR2 YFSETQ. This CDR3 spans 15 amino acids. The CDR3 DNA reads as TGCGCCAGCAGCTTGGATGGGCCGAAAACCTACGAGCAGTACTTC. This sequence encodes CASSLDGPKTYEQYF.

The V gene is TRBV11-3, the J gene TRBJ2-1; D ambiguous. This CDR3 region has 12 residues. Germline V CDR1 and CDR2: SGHNT, YENEEA. V lost 3 bases and J lost 3, with 3 bases in between. The CDR3 DNA sequence: TGTGCCAGCAGCTTCATCTACAATGAGCAGTTCTTC. Translated, it gives CASSFIYNEQFF.

The rearrangement joins TRBV24-1 to TRBJ2-6; TRBD1 is a possible D gene (5 bases). The CDR3 loop spans 18 amino acids. Between the trimmed V and J ends, which lost 3 bases and 0 bases, there was a span of 14 bases. From germline, CDR1 is KGHDR and CDR2 SFDVKD. The DNA of the CDR3 is TGTGCCACCAGTGATCGTAGGACATCCGACTCTGGGGCCAACGTCCTGACTTTC. Protein: CATSDRRTSDSGANVLTF.

The table lists this clone with a count of one. This chain uses TRBV6-2 or TRBV6-3 with TRBJ1-1; 8 bases match TRBD1. V lost 4 bases and J lost 4; bases outside the gene matches: 8. Germline V gives CDR1 MNHEY, CDR2 SVGEGT. There are 15 residues in the CDR3. The CDR3 DNA sequence: TGTGCCAGCAGTTCCCTACAGGGGGGTATCACTGAAGCTTTCTTT. It translates to CASSSLQGGITEAFF.

The chain is built from TRBV16 and TRBJ1-6; possibly TRBD1 for D (6 bases). The V gene lost 0 bases and the J gene lost 8 bases, with 17 bases spanning the gap. There are 17 residues in the CDR3. Germline assignment: CDR1 KGHSY and CDR2 FQNENV. This CDR3 is CASSQSAWGRIDSPLHF. CDR3 in DNA: TGTGCCAGCAGCCAATCGGCCTGGGGGCGAATTGATTCACCCCTCCACTTT.

Points on this clone: The junction departs from the called germline gene at one end, perhaps through a read error. The V and J genes are TRBV6-5 and TRBJ2-3; 7 bases agree with TRBD1. The CDR3 runs 14 residues. Looked up from germline, CDR1 is MNHEY and CDR2 is SVGAGI. CDR3 DNA: TGTGTCAGCAGTTCAAGACAGGGAAGGGATACGCAGTATTTT. It encodes CVSSSRQGRDTQYF.

This rearrangement joins TRBV7-6 to TRBJ1-1; no reliable D call. The V end lost 8 bases, the J end lost 0 bases, and 7 bases lay between the germline ends. The CDR3 length is 12 residues. CDR1 is SGHVS, CDR2 FNYEAQ, per germline. In nucleotides, the CDR3 is TGTGCCAGCTCCGGAATGAACACTGAAGCTTTCTTT. Translated, it gives CASSGMNTEAFF.

This clone was detected only once. This chain uses TRBV7-9 with TRBJ2-3, with TRBD2 matching over 10 bases. CDR3 length: 17 amino acids. The J segment lost 3 bases and the V segment lost 0 bases, leaving 6 bases of the junction unmatched. Germline CDR1 reads SEHNR; CDR2 reads FQNEAQ (reference sequence). This CDR3 reads CASSLANSGGLTDTQYF. CDR3 DNA: TGTGCCAGCAGCTTAGCGAATAGCGGGGGGTTGACAGATACGCAGTATTTT.

This sequence joins TRBV7-9 and TRBJ2-7; 12 nucleotides line up with TRBD1. The V gene's germline CDR1 is SEHNR and CDR2 FQNEAQ (reference sequence). V lost 7 bases, J lost 5 bases, and 9 bases stayed unmatched. CDR3 length: 15 amino acids. The DNA of the CDR3 is TGTGCCAGCACCTCCCCGGGACAGGGGGCCCACGAGCAGTACTTC. Its protein product is CASTSPGQGAHEQYF.

V gene TRBV4-1 combines with J gene TRBJ2-7, with 12 bases lining up with TRBD2. Germline V gene lookup returns CDR1 MGHRA and CDR2 YSYEKL. The CDR3 consists of 14 residues. After removal of 3 bases from V and 3 bases from J, the junction contained 0 bases not matched to a gene. CDR3 in DNA: TGCGCCAGCAGCCAGACTAGCGGGGGCTACGAGCAGTACTTC. Protein: CASSQTSGGYEQYF.

The chain has TRBV10-3 and TRBJ2-3, with D hard to call. From germline, CDR1 is ENHRY and CDR2 SYGVKD. V lost 2 bases to trimming and J lost 2 bases, with 20 bases between them. CDR3 length equals 18 residues. CDR3 in DNA: TGTGCCATCAGTGAGCCGACGTTTGTGGAGCCCGACACAGATACGCAGTATTTT. As protein: CAISEPTFVEPDTDTQYF.

This chain connects TRBV6-2 or TRBV6-3 to TRBJ1-5; 7 bases are a match to TRBD1. There are 15 residues in the CDR3. Germline CDR1 and CDR2: MNHEY and SVGEGT. The trim removed 5 bases at V and 1 base at J, leaving 5 bases unmatched. The CDR3: CASSNPGQSNQPQHF. CDR3 nucleotide sequence: TGTGCCAGCAGTAACCCGGGACAGAGCAATCAGCCCCAGCATTTT.